This T cell receptor (beta chain) appears in the sequencing data of a study of graft-versus-host responses after intestinal transplantation. Study details: Transplant recipients had multivisceral, liver-intestinal, or isolated intestinal grafts. For two to four years after anti-thymocyte globulin induction, all recipients took tacrolimus and steroids. General study results and limits: Early after transplant, HvG declines were associated with peak levels of circulating GvH clones.

A word on this clone: Its antigen is unknown.

Assay: immunoSEQ multiplex PCR; the TCRdb copy retains only in-frame clones and omits some. This table has 65,000 to 85,000 clones, 92% appearing once. Sampling of post-transplant bone marrow used the posterior iliac crest or another site. This material consisted of bone marrow, taken 734 days after intestinal transplantation. This receptor was identified in a human patient who received an intestinal transplant, so some T cells may come from the graft donor.

CDR3 loop: CASSQAGGSGETQYF. CDR3 bases: TGTGCCAGCAGCCAGGCGGGCGGCTCTGGGGAGACCCAGTACTTC. The V gene is TRBV6-5, the J gene TRBJ2-5; D perhaps matches TRBD2 (5 bases). The CDR3 has 15 residues. V was clipped by 6 bases and J by 5 bases, with 19 bases between them. The germline V gene encodes CDR1 MNHEY and CDR2 SVGAGI.